What follows are 16 T cell receptor beta chains derived from one specimen sequenced in a study of T cells after yellow fever vaccination. From the 5' RACE reads, TCRdb called clonotypes with MiXCR, one entry per CDR3 protein. The sample lists about 580,000 distinct CDR3 sequences, about 17% occurring once. The specimen comprised PBMCs, sampled 5 days after the first yellow fever vaccination. These receptors all stem from a man aged 18 to 30 who received the YFV17D yellow fever vaccine.

This clonotype has only a few counts. V is TRBV7-6 and J is TRBJ2-2, with D uncertain. Deletions cut 3 bases from V and 9 bases from J, with 11 bases between. Germline V lookup: CDR1 SGHVS, CDR2 FNYEAQ. CDR3 size: 13 residues. In nucleotides, the CDR3 is TGTGCCAGCAGCTTCACGGCCGACCGGGAGCTGTTTTTT. Its translation is CASSFTADRELFF.

The rearrangement joins TRBV28 to TRBJ1-5, with 8 bases matching TRBD1. The germline V gene has CDR1 MDHEN and CDR2 SYDVKM. With V trimmed by 9 bases and J by 6 bases, 7 bases remained unmatched. This CDR3 spans 13 amino acids. The CDR3 DNA follows: TGTGCCAGTCACAGGGGGATGATTCAGCCCCAGCATTTT. It codes for CASHRGMIQPQHF.

The gene calls are TRBV2 and TRBJ1-1, with 9 bases matching TRBD1. From germline, CDR1 is SNHLY and CDR2 FYNNEI. This CDR3 comprises 13 residues. J gave up 8 bases and V 5 bases, and 6 bases lay outside the gene matches. CDR3 sequence: CASSTPGQGEAFF. CDR3 in DNA: TGTGCCAGCAGTACCCCGGGACAGGGAGAAGCTTTCTTT.

The chain has TRBV10-3 and TRBJ2-1; 8 bases fit TRBD1. This CDR3 is 17 amino acids long. V lost 4 bases and J lost 7; bases outside the gene matches: 15. Germline values: CDR1 ENHRY, CDR2 SYGVKD. As DNA, the CDR3 is TGTGCCATCAGTGGTTCACCCCCCGCAGGGGGCAAGAATGAGCAGTTCTTC. Translating gives CAISGSPPAGGKNEQFF.

This clonotype was observed a handful of times. The V call is TRBV5-1, the J call TRBJ2-1, with 13 bases identical to TRBD2. Germline V gene lookup returns CDR1 SGHRS and CDR2 YFSETQ. V lost 4 bases, J lost 9 bases, and 4 bases stayed unmatched. The CDR3 has 14 amino acids. DNA of the CDR3: TGCGCCAGCAGCATGACTAGCGGGGGGATTGAGCAGTTCTTC. As protein: CASSMTSGGIEQFF.

The rearrangement uses TRBV6-5 and TRBJ2-1; no definite D call. This CDR3 has 13 residues. The germline V gene encodes CDR1 MNHEY and CDR2 SVGAGI. Trimming took off 1 base at V and 6 bases at J, with 7 bases between the two ends. CDR3 region: CASSYWTGNEQFF. CDR3 nucleotides: TGTGCCAGCAGTTACTGGACGGGCAATGAGCAGTTCTTC.

This clonotype was detected only a few times. The V and J genes are TRBV19 and TRBJ2-1; TRBD2 aligns across 9 bases. The CDR3 length is 16 residues. Germline loops: CDR1 LNHDA, CDR2 SQIVND (reference sequence). V was clipped by 3 bases and J by 5 bases; unmatched bases: 8. The CDR3 is CASSMMRGGLDNEQFF. In DNA form, the CDR3 reads TGTGCCAGTAGTATGATGCGGGGGGGCCTCGACAATGAGCAGTTCTTC.

This clonotype was detected only a few times. The V call is TRBV11-1, the J call TRBJ2-2, with 10 bases lining up with TRBD1. Germline assignment: CDR1 SGHAT and CDR2 FQDESV (reference sequence). This CDR3 has 19 amino acids. After removal of 4 bases from V and 0 bases from J, the junction contained 11 bases not matched to a gene. In DNA, the CDR3 is TGTGCCAGCAGCTCGCTTGTGCGGGACAGGGGATCGAACACCGGGGAGCTGTTTTTT. Encoded protein: CASSSLVRDRGSNTGELFF.

This clonotype was seen many times. The chain joins TRBV12-3 or TRBV12-4 to TRBJ2-1; D is unresolved. V gave up 6 bases and J gave up 4 bases, with 7 bases separating them. This CDR3 region has 12 residues. The CDR3 is CASSGAYNEQFF. The CDR3 DNA reads TGTGCCAGCAGCGGAGCTTACAATGAGCAGTTCTTC.

This CDR3 reads CSVEAQGNTEAFF. CDR3 sequence (DNA): TGCAGCGTTGAAGCCCAGGGGAACACTGAAGCTTTCTTT. The chain employs TRBV29-1 and TRBJ1-1, with D possibly being TRBD1 (5 bases). CDR1 and CDR2 from the germline V gene are SQVTM and ANQGSEA. V was cut by 1 base and J by 1 base, with 7 bases left in between. There are 13 residues in the CDR3.

This chain links TRBV7-2 with TRBJ2-5; D unresolved. CDR3 length: 15 amino acids. V shed 0 bases and J shed 2 bases, with 10 bases lying between them. Germline V gives CDR1 SGHTA, CDR2 FQGNSA. CDR3 in amino acids: CASSLAGSYQETQYF. The CDR3 DNA sequence: TGTGCCAGCAGCTTAGCCGGAAGCTATCAAGAGACCCAGTACTTC.

The CDR3 coding sequence is TGTGCCAGCCTACAACAGGGATCGGATACGCAGTATTTT. Translating it yields CASLQQGSDTQYF. This chain connects TRBV3-1 to TRBJ2-3; D is perhaps TRBD1 (6 bases). V lost 8 bases and J 6 bases, leaving 15 bases between the germline ends. The CDR3 runs to 13 residues. Germline lookup yields CDR1 LGHDT and CDR2 YNNKEL (reference sequence).

J is TRBJ2-5 and V is TRBV20-1, with D perhaps matching TRBD2 (6 bases). The V gene's germline CDR1 is DFQATT and CDR2 SNEGSKA (reference sequence). V was clipped by 6 bases and J by 4 bases, with 15 bases between them. CDR3 length equals 13 residues. For the CDR3, the DNA is TGCAGTGCCACATCGGGGGAGGTAGAGACCCAGTACTTC. Translating gives CSATSGEVETQYF.

The chain uses TRBV20-1 and TRBJ1-2; D ambiguous. Trimming cost V 6 bases and J 7 bases, with 21 bases left between them. CDR1 is DFQATT and CDR2 is SNEGSKA in the germline V gene (reference sequence). The CDR3 totals 14 residues. The CDR3 is CSAAPGPDSIGYTF. CDR3 bases: TGCAGTGCAGCGCCGGGCCCCGACTCGATTGGCTACACCTTC.

The chain is built from TRBV5-4 and TRBJ2-1; 15 positions agree with TRBD2. CDR1 is SGHNT and CDR2 is YYREEE in the germline V gene (reference sequence). The CDR3 runs to 18 residues. The V segment lost 3 bases and the J segment 3 bases; nucleotides outside the gene matches: 7. Here the CDR3 reads CASSSGGLAGGHYNEQFF. CDR3 nucleotide sequence: TGTGCCAGCAGCTCGGGGGGACTAGCGGGGGGACACTACAATGAGCAGTTCTTC.

The V call is TRBV7-9, the J call TRBJ1-2; no reliable D call. Germline V gives CDR1 SEHNR, CDR2 FQNEAQ (reference sequence). V dropped 4 bases and J dropped 7 bases, with 10 bases sitting between them. The CDR3 length is 12 residues. CDR3: CASSSLRSGYTF. The CDR3, as DNA: TGTGCCAGCAGCTCATTACGGTCTGGCTACACCTTC.